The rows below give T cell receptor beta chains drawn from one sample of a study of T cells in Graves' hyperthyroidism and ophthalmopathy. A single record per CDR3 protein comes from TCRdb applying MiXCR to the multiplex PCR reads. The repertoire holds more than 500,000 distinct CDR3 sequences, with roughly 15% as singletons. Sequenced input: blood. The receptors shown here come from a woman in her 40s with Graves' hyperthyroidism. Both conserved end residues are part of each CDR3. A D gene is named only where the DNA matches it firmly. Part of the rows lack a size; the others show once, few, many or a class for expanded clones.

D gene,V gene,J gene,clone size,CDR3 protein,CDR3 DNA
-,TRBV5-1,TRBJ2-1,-,CASSLTASGIYNEQFF,TGCGCCAGCAGCTTGACGGCGTCCGGGATTTACAATGAGCAGTTCTTC
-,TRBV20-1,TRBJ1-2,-,CSAREEVPYGYTF,TGCAGTGCTAGAGAGGAAGTACCCTATGGCTACACCTTC
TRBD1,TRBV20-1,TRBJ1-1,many,CSATDRRIGDTEAFF,TGCAGCGCCACGGACAGGCGGATTGGGGACACTGAAGCTTTCTTT
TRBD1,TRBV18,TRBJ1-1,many,CASSPQGALNTEAFF,TGTGCCAGCTCACCGCAGGGGGCTTTGAACACTGAAGCTTTCTTT
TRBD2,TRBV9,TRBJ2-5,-,CASSAAPGGETQYF,TGTGCCAGCAGCGCAGCCCCGGGGGGGGAGACCCAGTACTTC
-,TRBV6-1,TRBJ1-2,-,CASSEAILGATSNYGYTF,TGTGCCAGCAGTGAAGCGATTTTGGGCGCCACTTCTAACTATGGCTACACCTTC
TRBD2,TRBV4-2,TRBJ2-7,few,CASSQQMGLAGDEQYF,TGTGCCAGCAGCCAACAAATGGGACTAGCGGGAGACGAGCAGTACTTC
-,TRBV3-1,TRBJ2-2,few,CASSQVGGSVGELFF,TGTGCCAGCAGCCAAGTTGGGGGGAGCGTCGGGGAGCTGTTTTTT
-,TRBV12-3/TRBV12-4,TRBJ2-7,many,CASSLGRGGYEQYF,TGTGCCAGCAGTTTAGGTAGGGGGGGATACGAGCAGTACTTC
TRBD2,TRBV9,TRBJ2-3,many,CASSVGLAGRTDTQYF,TGTGCCAGCAGCGTTGGACTAGCGGGTAGGACAGATACGCAGTATTTT
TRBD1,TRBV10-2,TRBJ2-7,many,CASSDAGTGLYEQYF,TGCGCCAGCAGTGATGCCGGGACAGGCTTATACGAGCAGTACTTC
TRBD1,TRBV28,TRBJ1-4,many,CASSLRGTGNEKLFF,TGTGCCAGCAGTTTAAGGGGGACAGGGAATGAAAAACTGTTTTTT
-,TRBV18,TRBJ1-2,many,CASSRDYGYTF,TGTGCCAGCTCGAGAGACTATGGCTACACCTTC
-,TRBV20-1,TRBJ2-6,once,CSARETGFSGANVPTF,TGCAGTGCTAGAGAGACAGGATTCTCTGGGGCCAACGTCCCGACTTTC
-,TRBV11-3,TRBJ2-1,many,CASSLDDSSSYNEQFF,TGTGCCAGCAGCTTAGACGATTCGAGCTCCTACAATGAGCAGTTCTTC
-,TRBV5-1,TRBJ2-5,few,CASSFRGEQETQYF,TGCGCCAGCAGCTTCAGGGGCGAACAAGAGACCCAGTACTTC
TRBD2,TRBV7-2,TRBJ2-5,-,CASSLGRLAGAGDQETQYF,TGTGCCAGCAGCTTAGGGAGGTTAGCGGGAGCGGGAGACCAAGAGACCCAGTACTTC
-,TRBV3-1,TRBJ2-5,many,CASSQVPQETQYF,TGTGCCAGCAGCCAAGTTCCCCAAGAGACCCAGTACTTC
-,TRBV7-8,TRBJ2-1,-,CASSFPSSLSQFF,TGTGCCAGCAGCTTTCCCTCCAGCCTCTCGCAGTTCTTC
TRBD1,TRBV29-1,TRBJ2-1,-,CSVEAGQGAPQFF,TGCAGCGTTGAAGCTGGACAGGGGGCTCCGCAGTTCTTC
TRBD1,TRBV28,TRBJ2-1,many,CASRGQGASSYNEQFF,TGTGCCAGCAGGGGACAGGGGGCGAGCTCCTACAATGAGCAGTTCTTC
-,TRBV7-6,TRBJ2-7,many,CASSPQGSFYEQYF,TGTGCCAGCAGCCCCCAGGGATCTTTCTACGAGCAGTACTTC